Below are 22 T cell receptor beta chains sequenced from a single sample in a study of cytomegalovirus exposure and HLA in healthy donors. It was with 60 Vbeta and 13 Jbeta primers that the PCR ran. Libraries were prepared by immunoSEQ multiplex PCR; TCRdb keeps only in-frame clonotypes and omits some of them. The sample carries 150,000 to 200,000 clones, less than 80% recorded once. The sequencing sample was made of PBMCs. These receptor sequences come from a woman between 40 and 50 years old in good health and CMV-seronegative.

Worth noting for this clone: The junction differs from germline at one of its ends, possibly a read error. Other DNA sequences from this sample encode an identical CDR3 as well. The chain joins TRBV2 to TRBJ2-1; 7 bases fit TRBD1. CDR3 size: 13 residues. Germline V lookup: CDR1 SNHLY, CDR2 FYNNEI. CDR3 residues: CASNRDSFNEQFF. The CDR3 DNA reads TGCGCCAGCAACCGGGACAGCTTCAATGAGCAGTTCTTC.

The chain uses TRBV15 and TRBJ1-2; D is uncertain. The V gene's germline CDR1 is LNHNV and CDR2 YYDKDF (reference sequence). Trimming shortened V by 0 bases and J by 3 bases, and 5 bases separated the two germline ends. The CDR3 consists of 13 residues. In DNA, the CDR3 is TGTGCCACCAGCAGAGATGCAGACTATGGCTACACCTTC. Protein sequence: CATSRDADYGYTF.

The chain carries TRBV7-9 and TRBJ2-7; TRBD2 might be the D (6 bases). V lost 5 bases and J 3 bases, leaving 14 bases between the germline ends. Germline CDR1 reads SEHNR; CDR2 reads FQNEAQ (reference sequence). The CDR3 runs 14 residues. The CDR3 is CASSHGTVGYEQYF. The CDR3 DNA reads TGTGCCAGCAGCCACGGGACTGTAGGCTACGAGCAGTACTTC.

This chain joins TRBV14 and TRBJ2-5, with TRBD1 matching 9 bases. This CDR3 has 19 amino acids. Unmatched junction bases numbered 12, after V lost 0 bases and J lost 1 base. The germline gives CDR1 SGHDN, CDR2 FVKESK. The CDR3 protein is CASSQELPGTGRTQETQYF. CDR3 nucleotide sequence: TGTGCCAGCAGCCAAGAACTCCCCGGGACAGGGAGGACCCAAGAGACCCAGTACTTC.

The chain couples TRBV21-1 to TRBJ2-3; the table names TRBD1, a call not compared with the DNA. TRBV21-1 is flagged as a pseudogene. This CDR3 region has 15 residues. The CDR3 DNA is TGTGCCAGCAGCCCGCGGACAGTCCGCACAGATACGCAGTATTTT. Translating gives CASSPRTVRTDTQYF.

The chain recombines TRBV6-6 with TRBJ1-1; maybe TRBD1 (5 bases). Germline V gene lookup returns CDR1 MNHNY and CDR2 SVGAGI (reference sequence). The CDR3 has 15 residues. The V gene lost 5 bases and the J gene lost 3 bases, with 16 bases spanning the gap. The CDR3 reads CASSPGRVSHTEAFF. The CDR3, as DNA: TGTGCCAGCAGTCCCGGCAGGGTGTCACACACTGAAGCTTTCTTT.

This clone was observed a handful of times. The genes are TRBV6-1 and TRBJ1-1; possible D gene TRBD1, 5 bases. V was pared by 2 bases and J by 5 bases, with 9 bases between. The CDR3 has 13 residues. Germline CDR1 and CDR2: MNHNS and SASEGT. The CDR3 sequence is CASSESGRTEAFF. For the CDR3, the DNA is TGTGCCAGCAGTGAATCAGGGAGGACTGAAGCTTTCTTT.

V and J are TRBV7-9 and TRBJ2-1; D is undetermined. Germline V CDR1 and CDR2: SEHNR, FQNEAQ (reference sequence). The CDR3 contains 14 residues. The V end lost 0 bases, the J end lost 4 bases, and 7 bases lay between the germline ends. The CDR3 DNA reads TGTGCCAGCAGCTTAGCCGTGAGTTACAATGAGCAGTTCTTC. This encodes CASSLAVSYNEQFF.

CDR3 residues: CASSSFNGGGQPQHF. CDR3 nucleotide sequence: TGTGCCAGCAGCTCCTTCAACGGGGGAGGTCAGCCCCAGCATTTT. V and J are TRBV7-2 and TRBJ1-5; a weak D match, TRBD1 (5 bases). This CDR3 region has 15 residues. The V gene lost 4 bases and the J gene lost 6 bases, with 16 bases spanning the gap. The germline gives CDR1 SGHTA, CDR2 FQGNSA.

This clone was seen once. CDR3 residues: CASSLGTGGNQPQHF. The CDR3 region has the DNA TGTGCCAGCAGCCTGGGGACAGGGGGCAATCAGCCCCAGCATTTT. The chain employs TRBV11-2 and TRBJ1-5; TRBD1 aligns across 10 bases. CDR1 and CDR2 (germline): SGHAT, FQNNGV. This CDR3 has 15 amino acids. Losses at the gene ends were 5 bases for V and 2 bases for J; bases not matched to a gene: 3.

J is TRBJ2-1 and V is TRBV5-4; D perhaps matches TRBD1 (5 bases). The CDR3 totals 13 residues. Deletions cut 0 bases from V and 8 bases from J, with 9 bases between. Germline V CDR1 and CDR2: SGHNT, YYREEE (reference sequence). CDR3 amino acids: CASSLGGIDEQFF. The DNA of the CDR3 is TGTGCCAGCAGCTTGGGGGGCATTGATGAGCAGTTCTTC.

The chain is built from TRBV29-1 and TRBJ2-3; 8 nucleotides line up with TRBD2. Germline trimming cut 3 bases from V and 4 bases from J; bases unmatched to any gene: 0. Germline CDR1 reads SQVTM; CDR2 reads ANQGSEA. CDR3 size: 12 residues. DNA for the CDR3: TGCAGCGTTGAGCGGGGGGCAGATACGCAGTATTTT. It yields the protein CSVERGADTQYF.

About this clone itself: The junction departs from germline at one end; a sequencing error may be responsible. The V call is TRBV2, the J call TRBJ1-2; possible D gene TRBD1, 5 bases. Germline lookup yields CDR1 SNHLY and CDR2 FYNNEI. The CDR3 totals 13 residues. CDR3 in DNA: TGTGCCAGCAGCCAGACAGAGAACTATGGCTTCACCTTC. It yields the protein CASSQTENYGFTF.

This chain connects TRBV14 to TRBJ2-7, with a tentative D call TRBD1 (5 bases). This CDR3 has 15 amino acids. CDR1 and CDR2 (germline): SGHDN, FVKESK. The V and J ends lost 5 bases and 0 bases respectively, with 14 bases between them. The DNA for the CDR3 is TGTGCCAGCAGCTTACAGGTTTTATTCTCCTACGAGCAGTACTTC. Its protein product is CASSLQVLFSYEQYF. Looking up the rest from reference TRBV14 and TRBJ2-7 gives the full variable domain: EAGVTQFPSHSVIEKGQTVTLRCDPISGHDNLYWYRRVMGKEIKFLLHFVKESKQDESGMPNNRFLAERTGGTYSTLKVQPAELEDSGVYFCASSLQVLFSYEQYFGPGTRLTVT.

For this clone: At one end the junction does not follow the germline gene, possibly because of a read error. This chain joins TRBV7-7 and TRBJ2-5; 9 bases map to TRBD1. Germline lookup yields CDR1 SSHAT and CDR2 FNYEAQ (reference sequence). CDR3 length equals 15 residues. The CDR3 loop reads CASSLDRGLQETQYF. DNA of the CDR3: TGTGCTAGCAGCCTGGACAGGGGCTTACAAGAGACCCAGTACTTC.

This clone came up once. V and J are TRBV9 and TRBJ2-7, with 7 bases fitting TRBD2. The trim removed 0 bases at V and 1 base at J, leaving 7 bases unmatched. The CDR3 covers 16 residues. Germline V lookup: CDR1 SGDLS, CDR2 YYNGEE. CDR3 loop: CASSVGLAETSYEQYF. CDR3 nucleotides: TGTGCCAGCAGCGTAGGACTAGCCGAAACGTCCTACGAGCAGTACTTC.

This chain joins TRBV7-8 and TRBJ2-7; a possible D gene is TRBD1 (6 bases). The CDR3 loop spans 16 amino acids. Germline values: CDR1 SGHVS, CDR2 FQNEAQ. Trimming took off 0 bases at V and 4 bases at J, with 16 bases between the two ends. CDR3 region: CASSLAPQGINYEQYF. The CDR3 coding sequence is TGTGCCAGCAGCTTAGCGCCTCAGGGGATTAATTACGAGCAGTACTTC.

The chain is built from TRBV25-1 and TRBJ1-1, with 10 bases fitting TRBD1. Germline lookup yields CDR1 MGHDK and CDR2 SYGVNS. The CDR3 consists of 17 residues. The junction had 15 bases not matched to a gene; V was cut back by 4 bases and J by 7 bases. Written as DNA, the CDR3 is TGTGCCAGCAGTGGGGGGGCATCGGGACAGGGGTTCGTTGAAGCTTTCTTT. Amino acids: CASSGGASGQGFVEAFF.

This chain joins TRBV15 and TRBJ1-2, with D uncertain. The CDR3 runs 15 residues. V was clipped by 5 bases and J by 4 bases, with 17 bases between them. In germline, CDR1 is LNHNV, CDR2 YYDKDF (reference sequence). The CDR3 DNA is TGTGCCACCAGCCCGGCGAGGCCGGGTACCTATGGCTACACCTTC. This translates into CATSPARPGTYGYTF.

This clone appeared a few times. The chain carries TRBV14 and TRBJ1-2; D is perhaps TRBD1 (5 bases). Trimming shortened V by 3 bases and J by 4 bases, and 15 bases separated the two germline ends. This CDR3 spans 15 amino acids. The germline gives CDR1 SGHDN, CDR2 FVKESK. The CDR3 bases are TGTGCCAGCAGCCACCGACCGTACCAGGGCTATGGCTACACCTTC. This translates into CASSHRPYQGYGYTF.

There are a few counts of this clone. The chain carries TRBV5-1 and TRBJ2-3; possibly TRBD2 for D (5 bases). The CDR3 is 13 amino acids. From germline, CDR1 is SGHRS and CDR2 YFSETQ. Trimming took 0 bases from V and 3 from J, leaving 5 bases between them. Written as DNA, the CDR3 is TGCGCCAGCAGCTTGGGGGAGACAGATACGCAGTATTTT. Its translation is CASSLGETDTQYF.

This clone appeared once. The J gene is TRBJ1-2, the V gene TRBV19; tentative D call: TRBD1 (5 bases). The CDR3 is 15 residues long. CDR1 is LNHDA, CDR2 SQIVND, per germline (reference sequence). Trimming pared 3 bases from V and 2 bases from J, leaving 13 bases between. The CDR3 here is CASSISLRENYGYTF. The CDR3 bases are TGTGCCAGTAGTATTTCCCTCAGGGAAAACTATGGCTACACCTTC.